These 29 T cell receptor beta chains originate from one sample sequenced in a study of blood T cell repertoires in COVID-19. The method was immunoSEQ multiplex PCR; TCRdb's version includes in-frame clones alone and lacks a portion of them. The sample has more than 85,000 clones, 70% to 90% seen once. The sequenced sample was peripheral blood. The receptors were gathered from a human donor in a cohort sampled during active COVID-19.

The chain uses TRBV12-3 or TRBV12-4 and TRBJ1-5; D is undetermined. This CDR3 has 12 residues. Between the trimmed V and J ends, which lost 7 bases and 4 bases, there was a span of 8 bases. The CDR3 sequence is CASTKTNQPQHF. CDR3 DNA: TGTGCCAGCACCAAGACTAATCAGCCCCAGCATTTT.

V is TRBV19 and J is TRBJ1-1; 8 nucleotides match TRBD1. The V and J ends lost 6 bases and 11 bases, in that order; junction bases with no gene match: 8. This CDR3 region has 12 residues. Germline CDR1 is LNHDA and CDR2 is SQIVND (reference sequence). The CDR3 loop reads CASSEGQGTAFF. The CDR3 DNA follows: TGTGCCAGTAGCGAAGGACAGGGAACGGCTTTCTTT.

The chain joins TRBV25-1 to TRBJ2-7; D ambiguous. With 4 bases removed from V and 1 base from J, the gap between germline ends came to 2 bases. Germline values: CDR1 MGHDK, CDR2 SYGVNS. This CDR3 spans 11 amino acids. The CDR3 loop reads CASSVSYEQYF. The CDR3 DNA reads TGTGCCAGCAGTGTATCCTACGAGCAGTACTTC.

This chain links TRBV3-1 (or the pseudogene TRBV3-2) with TRBJ1-6, with D perhaps matching TRBD1 (5 bases). This CDR3 contains 15 residues. Trimming removed 3 bases at V and 13 bases at J, with 19 bases between. Looked up from germline, CDR1 is LGHDT and CDR2 is YNNKEL (reference sequence). Here the CDR3 DNA reads TGTGCCAGCAGCCAGGGGACTTACAACTCGTCTCCCCTCCACTTT. It is translated as CASSQGTYNSSPLHF.

V is TRBV29-1 and J is TRBJ2-7, with TRBD1 matching over 9 bases. CDR1 and CDR2 from the germline V gene are SQVTM and ANQGSEA. The trim removed 1 base at V and 2 bases at J, leaving 0 bases unmatched. The CDR3 has 13 residues. CDR3 in amino acids: CSVEGTGAYEQYF. Written as DNA, the CDR3 is TGCAGCGTTGAAGGGACAGGGGCCTACGAGCAGTACTTC.

The chain employs TRBV28 and TRBJ2-1, with D maybe TRBD1 (6 bases). Germline-derived CDR1 and CDR2 are MDHEN and SYDVKM. V was clipped by 5 bases and J by 13 bases, with 18 bases between them. CDR3 size: 13 residues. The CDR3 is CASSPDRYSGQFF. CDR3 nucleotide sequence: TGTGCCAGCAGTCCCGACAGGTACTCGGGACAGTTCTTC.

The chain has TRBV18 and TRBJ2-1; TRBD1 agrees at 7 bases. Germline loops: CDR1 KGHSH, CDR2 LQKENI. J gave up 4 bases and V 1 base, and 4 bases lay outside the gene matches. This CDR3 comprises 15 residues. The CDR3 DNA reads as TGTGCCAGCTCACCACAGGGACAGCAATACAATGAGCAGTTCTTC. Amino acid sequence: CASSPQGQQYNEQFF.

The rearrangement links TRBV6-5 to TRBJ1-6; no clear D. This CDR3 contains 15 residues. CDR1 and CDR2 from the germline V gene are MNHEY and SVGAGI. V was cut by 5 bases and J by 7 bases, with 15 bases left in between. CDR3 sequence (DNA): TGTGCCAGCAGTATAGAACCAACCCTAAATTCACCCCTCCACTTT. Protein product: CASSIEPTLNSPLHF.

The gene calls are TRBV7-2 and TRBJ1-1; a weak D match, TRBD1 (6 bases). Between the trimmed V and J ends, which lost 3 bases and 8 bases, there was a span of 13 bases. CDR3 length equals 13 residues. CDR1 is SGHTA, CDR2 FQGNSA, per germline. Here the CDR3 DNA reads TGTGCCAGCAGCTTTGGGACACAACTAGAAGCTTTCTTT. Its protein product is CASSFGTQLEAFF.

The V gene is TRBV19, the J gene TRBJ2-1, with 8 bases matching TRBD1. Looked up from germline, CDR1 is LNHDA and CDR2 is SQIVND (reference sequence). The junction had 18 bases not matched to a gene; V was cut back by 6 bases and J by 8 bases. This CDR3 comprises 17 residues. The CDR3 here is CASRPSRGRGEVDEQFF. CDR3 nucleotide sequence: TGTGCCAGTAGACCGAGCAGGGGGCGCGGGGAGGTTGATGAGCAGTTCTTC.

This clone was counted a few times. The V gene is TRBV3-1 (or the pseudogene TRBV3-2), the J gene TRBJ1-6; D is uncertain. Germline V CDR1 and CDR2: LGHDT, YNNKEL (reference sequence). The CDR3 spans 16 residues. V lost 1 base, J lost 0 bases, and 7 bases lay in between. CDR3 protein: CASSQGFSSYNSPLHF. The DNA of the CDR3 is TGTGCCAGCAGCCAAGGGTTTAGCTCCTATAATTCACCCCTCCACTTT.

J is TRBJ1-2 and V is TRBV10-2; 10 bases line up with TRBD1. Germline assignment: CDR1 WSHSY and CDR2 SAAADI. The V segment lost 11 bases and the J segment 6 bases; nucleotides outside the gene matches: 6. This CDR3 has 12 residues. The CDR3 sequence: CALDRGQNGYTF. The CDR3 DNA follows: TGCGCCCTTGACAGGGGGCAAAATGGCTACACCTTC.

The genes are TRBV6-5 and TRBJ1-1; 9 positions match TRBD1. The CDR3 runs to 14 residues. Trimming cost V 4 bases and J 4 bases; bases outside gene matches: 4. Germline V gene data show CDR1 as MNHEY and CDR2 as SVGAGI. CDR3 sequence (DNA): TGTGCCAGCAGTTTTACAGGGGGCGGCACTGAAGCTTTCTTT. Translation: CASSFTGGGTEAFF.

V is TRBV5-1 and J is TRBJ2-5; 11 bases are a match to TRBD2. The CDR3 loop spans 17 amino acids. The V and J ends lost 4 bases and 5 bases, in that order; junction bases with no gene match: 13. The V gene's germline CDR1 is SGHRS and CDR2 YFSETQ. In DNA form, the CDR3 reads TGCGCCAGCAGCCCGCAGATTAGCGGGGGGGCCAGGGAGACCCAGTACTTC. Translation gives CASSPQISGGARETQYF.

V is TRBV5-5 and J is TRBJ2-1; the match to TRBD1 covers 9 bases. Germline-derived CDR1 and CDR2 are SGHKS and YYEKEE (reference sequence). The CDR3 runs 15 residues. Losses at the gene ends were 3 bases for V and 2 bases for J; bases not matched to a gene: 3. The chain's CDR3 is CASSWTGDAYNEQFF. The CDR3 DNA reads as TGTGCCAGCAGCTGGACAGGGGATGCCTACAATGAGCAGTTCTTC.

This clone was seen only a few times. This chain joins TRBV28 and TRBJ2-2; 8 bases are a match to TRBD2. This CDR3 is 16 amino acids long. V lost 5 bases and J lost 4; bases outside the gene matches: 9. Germline V gives CDR1 MDHEN, CDR2 SYDVKM. The CDR3 reads CASSRAGVRGTGELFF. The CDR3 DNA reads TGTGCCAGCAGTCGAGCGGGAGTAAGGGGCACCGGGGAGCTGTTTTTT.

This clone has a handful of counts. The J gene is TRBJ1-5, the V gene TRBV6-6, with 7 bases aligning to TRBD1. Trimming cost V 1 base and J 3 bases; bases outside gene matches: 6. Germline CDR1 is MNHNY and CDR2 is SVGAGI (reference sequence). This CDR3 has 16 amino acids. CDR3 in amino acids: CASSYFQTGYNQPQHF. CDR3 bases: TGTGCCAGCAGTTACTTTCAGACAGGGTACAATCAGCCCCAGCATTTT.

The rearrangement joins TRBV7-8 to TRBJ1-1; TRBD1 aligns across 11 bases. Germline V lookup: CDR1 SGHVS, CDR2 FQNEAQ. The CDR3 runs to 15 residues. Trimming took 5 bases from V and 11 from J; bases not matched to a gene: 13. The DNA of the CDR3 is TGTGCCAGCAGCCCCCGGACAGGGGGCGCGGGCACGGCTTTCTTT. This codes for CASSPRTGGAGTAFF.

The chain has TRBV12-5 and TRBJ1-2, with a tentative D call TRBD1 (5 bases). Germline values: CDR1 LGHNT, CDR2 FRNRAP. This CDR3 spans 14 amino acids. Between the trimmed V and J ends, which lost 1 base and 8 bases, there was a span of 14 bases. CDR3 in DNA: TGTGCTAGTGGTTTGGGACCCCCGGCAGGGGGCTACACCTTC. Amino acid sequence: CASGLGPPAGGYTF.

The chain couples TRBV7-2 to TRBJ1-4; TRBD1 matches 7 bases. Germline CDR1 SGHTA, CDR2 FQGNSA. This CDR3 is built from 15 residues. Trimming took 5 bases from V and 8 from J; bases not matched to a gene: 11. CDR3 protein: CASSPRDSSIEKLFF. CDR3 DNA sequence: TGTGCCAGCAGCCCCCGGGACAGCTCGATCGAAAAACTGTTTTTT.

V usage is TRBV13 and J usage is TRBJ1-6; D remains ambiguous. V was cut by 5 bases and J by 4 bases, with 12 bases left in between. There are 15 residues in the CDR3. CDR1 is PRHDT, CDR2 FYEKMQ, per germline (reference sequence). The CDR3 coding sequence is TGTGCCAGCAGCCTGGGCGAGCTTTATAATTCACCCCTCCACTTT. Its protein is CASSLGELYNSPLHF. The variable domain in full, with the rest retrieved from reference TRBV13 and TRBJ1-6, is AAGVIQSPRHLIKEKRETATLKCYPIPRHDTVYWYQQGPGQDPQFLISFYEKMQSDKGSIPDRFSAQQFSDYHSELNMSSLELGDSALYFCASSLGELYNSPLHFGNGTRLTVT.

The chain links TRBV18 to TRBJ1-2; D unclear. Germline V CDR1 and CDR2: KGHSH, LQKENI. V lost 4 bases and J lost 3, with 9 bases in between. There are 13 residues in the CDR3. The CDR3 sequence is CASSLTDDYGYTF. The CDR3 DNA reads TGTGCCAGCTCACTTACAGACGACTATGGCTACACCTTC.

The genes are TRBV3-1 (or the pseudogene TRBV3-2) and TRBJ2-7, with TRBD2 matching over 14 bases. J was trimmed by 6 bases and V by 4 bases; bases with no gene match: 8. This CDR3 spans 16 amino acids. Germline V lookup: CDR1 LGHDT, CDR2 YNNKEL (reference sequence). The DNA of the CDR3 is TGTGCCAGCAGCCGCCGGACTAGCGGGGGGTGGGGCGAGCAGTACTTC. Translation gives CASSRRTSGGWGEQYF.

This chain links TRBV7-9 with TRBJ2-3, with 8 bases that match TRBD1. The CDR3 spans 15 residues. The junction had 6 bases not matched to a gene; V was cut back by 5 bases and J by 2 bases. Looked up from germline, CDR1 is SEHNR and CDR2 is FQNEAQ (reference sequence). This CDR3 reads CASSPRTGNTDTQYF. As DNA, the CDR3 is TGTGCCAGCAGCCCGCGGACAGGGAACACAGATACGCAGTATTTT.

The rearrangement uses TRBV24-1 and TRBJ2-5, with TRBD1 as a possible D gene (6 bases). CDR1 KGHDR and CDR2 SFDVKD come from the germline V gene. Trimming removed 3 bases from V and 5 bases from J, with 15 bases in between. The CDR3 extends over 15 amino acids. CDR3 amino acids: CATSDPTQGTETQYF. The DNA of the CDR3 is TGTGCCACCAGTGATCCAACACAGGGTACGGAGACCCAGTACTTC.

The V gene is TRBV11-2, the J gene TRBJ2-5; no definite D call. Germline CDR1 SGHAT, CDR2 FQNNGV. Trimming cost V 2 bases and J 1 base, with 8 bases left between them. The CDR3 covers 14 residues. Written as DNA, the CDR3 is TGTGCCAGCAGCTTAAGAAAACTCCAAGAGACCCAGTACTTC. Translating gives CASSLRKLQETQYF.

The genes are TRBV28 and TRBJ2-7; the match to TRBD1 covers 8 bases. V gave up 2 bases and J gave up 1 base; unmatched junction bases: 4. The germline V gene encodes CDR1 MDHEN and CDR2 SYDVKM. The CDR3 is 15 amino acids. CDR3 amino acids: CASSLIGTGSYEQYF. CDR3 sequence (DNA): TGTGCCAGCAGTTTAATTGGGACAGGTTCCTACGAGCAGTACTTC.

The chain has TRBV7-3 and TRBJ2-1, with D possibly matching TRBD2 (6 bases). V gave up 5 bases and J gave up 7 bases, with 21 bases separating them. Per germline, CDR1 SGHTA and CDR2 FQGTGA. This CDR3 is built from 16 residues. The chain's CDR3 is CASSPSLAGPRNEQFF. The CDR3 nucleotides read TGTGCCAGCAGCCCCAGCCTCGCGGGGCCTAGGAATGAGCAGTTCTTC. The variable domain in full, completed from reference TRBV7-3 and TRBJ2-1, reads GAGVSQTPSNKVTEKGKYVELRCDPISGHTALYWYRQSLGQGPEFLIYFQGTGAADDSGLPNDRFFAVRPEGSVSTLKIQRTERGDSAVYLCASSPSLAGPRNEQFFGPGTRLTVL.

This clone was seen once. V is TRBV7-2 and J is TRBJ1-2; D gene unclear. Trimming removed 1 base from V and 7 bases from J, with 13 bases in between. Germline assignment: CDR1 SGHTA and CDR2 FQGNSA. The CDR3 runs to 14 residues. CDR3 nucleotide sequence: TGTGCCAGCAGCTTAGGTCGGGATCGGGGTGGCTACACCTTC. Amino acids: CASSLGRDRGGYTF.